The 20 T cell receptor beta chains listed next were all sequenced from one sample in a study of PD-1 blockade in mismatch repair-deficient tumors. TCRdb's copy holds only in-frame clones and misses some; the assay was immunoSEQ multiplex PCR. The sample lists under 15,000 clones, 70% to 85% occurring once. Sequencing was performed on PBMCs, taken about 15 weeks after starting pembrolizumab. The receptors come from an adult with mismatch repair-deficient cancer.

This chain joins TRBV7-9 and TRBJ2-1, with 7 bases that match TRBD2. This CDR3 region has 17 residues. The junction had 11 bases not matched to a gene; V was cut back by 3 bases and J by 3 bases. Germline V gives CDR1 SEHNR, CDR2 FQNEAQ (reference sequence). As DNA, the CDR3 is TGTGCCAGCAGCTTGTCCGCGGGCGGGAGTGGCTACAATGAGCAGTTCTTC. Its translation is CASSLSAGGSGYNEQFF.

This clone came up once. The CDR3 is CASSQDSSGSTDTQYF. DNA for the CDR3: TGTGCCAGCAGCCAAGACTCAAGCGGGAGCACAGATACGCAGTATTTT. The V and J genes are TRBV4-2 and TRBJ2-3; D might be TRBD2 (6 bases). The CDR3 totals 16 residues. Germline V lookup: CDR1 LGHNA, CDR2 YNFKEQ. V lost 0 bases and J lost 0, with 10 bases in between.

This rearrangement joins TRBV19 to TRBJ2-6; 7 nucleotides agree with TRBD1. This CDR3 contains 15 residues. Germline V gene data show CDR1 as LNHDA and CDR2 as SQIVND (reference sequence). The trim removed 2 bases at V and 4 bases at J, leaving 2 bases unmatched. CDR3 bases: TGTGCCAGTAGTATAAGGGGGCAAGGGGCCAACGTCCTGACTTTC. Its protein product is CASSIRGQGANVLTF.

The gene calls are TRBV29-1 and TRBJ2-3; D ambiguous. V was cut by 0 bases and J by 0 bases, with 4 bases left in between. This CDR3 has 13 amino acids. Germline V gene data show CDR1 as SQVTM and CDR2 as ANQGSEA. CDR3 bases: TGCAGCGTTGAAGAGGCTAGCACAGATACGCAGTATTTT. This sequence encodes CSVEEASTDTQYF.

V gene TRBV7-9 combines with J gene TRBJ2-5; 15 nucleotides line up with TRBD2. J gave up 2 bases and V 1 base, and 2 bases lay outside the gene matches. The V gene's germline CDR1 is SEHNR and CDR2 FQNEAQ (reference sequence). The CDR3 sequence is 17 residues long. CDR3 sequence (DNA): TGTGCCAGCAGCTTAGGAGGACTAGCGGGAGGGCAAGAGACCCAGTACTTC. This encodes CASSLGGLAGGQETQYF. Supplemented by reference TRBV7-9 and TRBJ2-5, the full variable domain reads DTGVSQNPRHKITKRGQNVTFRCDPISEHNRLYWYRQTLGQGPEFLTYFQNEAQLEKSRLLSDRFSAERPKGSFSTLEIQRTEQGDSAMYLCASSLGGLAGGQETQYFGPGTRLLVL.

This clone has only one observation. The V and J genes are TRBV7-9 and TRBJ2-2; a possible D gene is TRBD2 (5 bases). Germline CDR1 is SEHNR and CDR2 is FQNEAQ (reference sequence). Trimming shortened V by 2 bases and J by 5 bases, and 6 bases separated the two germline ends. This CDR3 has 13 amino acids. The CDR3 sequence is CASSLPGTGELFF. For the CDR3, the DNA is TGTGCCAGCAGCTTACCGGGGACCGGGGAGCTGTTTTTT.

The V gene is TRBV30, the J gene TRBJ1-1; 9 positions agree with TRBD1. The V segment lost 2 bases and the J segment 5 bases; nucleotides outside the gene matches: 3. The CDR3 runs to 13 residues. Looked up from germline, CDR1 is GTSNPN and CDR2 is SVGIG (reference sequence). CDR3 coding DNA: TGTGCCTGGAGTCGGGGACAGGGTACTGAAGCTTTCTTT. Translated: CAWSRGQGTEAFF. The whole variable domain, filled in from reference TRBV30 and TRBJ1-1, reads SQTIHQWPATLVQPVGSPLSLECTVEGTSNPNLYWYRQAAGRGLQLLFYSVGIGQISSEVPQNLSASRPQDRQFILSSKKLLLSDSGFYLCAWSRGQGTEAFFGQGTRLTVV.

The genes are TRBV7-9 and TRBJ2-3; D is perhaps TRBD1 (5 bases). The V and J ends lost 4 bases and 1 base respectively, with 12 bases between them. CDR3 length: 15 residues. Germline-derived CDR1 and CDR2 are SEHNR and FQNEAQ (reference sequence). Here the CDR3 reads CASSSQGRGTDTQYF. The CDR3 nucleotides are TGTGCCAGCAGCTCGCAGGGTCGAGGCACAGATACGCAGTATTTT.

This clone is labeled medium-sized. DNA for the CDR3: TGTGCCAGCTCATCGTTCACAGGGGACTATGGCTACACCTTC. Protein: CASSSFTGDYGYTF. J is TRBJ1-2 and V is TRBV18; TRBD1 aligns across 7 bases. From germline, CDR1 is KGHSH and CDR2 LQKENI. CDR3 length: 14 amino acids. V lost 5 bases to trimming and J lost 3 bases; unmatched junction nucleotides: 6.

CDR3 region: CASSLLLRDRSFYGYTF. The DNA of the CDR3 is TGCGCCAGCAGTCTTCTACTCAGGGACAGGAGTTTCTATGGCTACACCTTC. The genes are TRBV23-1 and TRBJ1-2, with TRBD1 matching 8 bases. TRBV23-1 carries the ORF label, with uncertain function. Trimming took 4 bases from V and 4 from J; bases not matched to a gene: 14. There are 17 residues in the CDR3.

This clone was seen only once. The chain recombines TRBV7-9 with TRBJ1-1; TRBD1 might be the D (6 bases). The CDR3 is 15 amino acids. The germline V and J ends were trimmed by 1 base and 1 base, with 10 bases remaining between them. Germline V gene data show CDR1 as SEHNR and CDR2 as FQNEAQ (reference sequence). The CDR3 coding sequence is TGTGCCAGCAGCTTAGGGGGGGGCTGGAACACTGAAGCTTTCTTT. Amino acid sequence: CASSLGGGWNTEAFF.

The genes are TRBV6-1 and TRBJ2-7; 9 bases align to TRBD1. The length of the CDR3 is 14 residues. The V and J ends lost 4 bases and 4 bases, in that order; junction bases with no gene match: 5. Germline CDR1 is MNHNS and CDR2 is SASEGT. The CDR3 protein is CASSGQGVVYEQYF. The CDR3 DNA sequence: TGTGCCAGCAGTGGACAGGGGGTAGTGTACGAGCAGTACTTC.

The CDR3 spells CASSLQTGVYYEQYF. DNA of the CDR3: TGTGCCAGTAGTCTCCAGACAGGGGTTTACTACGAGCAGTACTTC. This chain connects TRBV19 to TRBJ2-7; 8 bases match TRBD1. Germline V gene lookup returns CDR1 LNHDA and CDR2 SQIVND (reference sequence). This CDR3 contains 15 residues. V lost 5 bases, J lost 3 bases, and 9 bases stayed unmatched.

The chain carries TRBV6-4 and TRBJ2-2; D remains ambiguous. The CDR3 is made up of 16 amino acids. CDR1 and CDR2 (germline): MRHNA, SNTAGT. V was cut by 0 bases and J by 1 base, with 9 bases left in between. The DNA of the CDR3 is TGTGCCAGCAGTGACTCGGCGCAGGAGAACACCGGGGAGCTGTTTTTT. This translates into CASSDSAQENTGELFF.

The rearrangement uses TRBV29-1 and TRBJ1-2, with 12 bases fitting TRBD1. Trimming at V came to 7 bases and at J to 7 bases, leaving 10 bases not matched to a gene. The germline CDR1 and CDR2 sequences are SQVTM and ANQGSEA. The CDR3 covers 14 residues. The DNA for the CDR3 is TGCAGCGCCGGGACAGGGGGCGCATGGTTTGGCTACACCTTC. Its protein product is CSAGTGGAWFGYTF.

V gene TRBV18 combines with J gene TRBJ2-5; no clear D. This CDR3 is 14 amino acids long. V shed 2 bases and J shed 5 bases, with 12 bases lying between them. From germline, CDR1 is KGHSH and CDR2 LQKENI. The CDR3 region has the DNA TGTGCCAGCTCACCAGCTAGTCAACTCGAGACCCAGTACTTC. Translation: CASSPASQLETQYF.

V gene TRBV6-6 combines with J gene TRBJ1-2; 10 positions agree with TRBD1. Germline V gives CDR1 MNHNY, CDR2 SVGAGI (reference sequence). The CDR3 spans 16 residues. Unmatched junction bases numbered 7, after V lost 2 bases and J lost 4 bases. The DNA for the CDR3 is TGTGCCAGCAGTTACAGGACAGGGGGAAGTGGCTATGGCTACACCTTC. It yields the protein CASSYRTGGSGYGYTF.

V and J are TRBV6-1 and TRBJ2-3; D may be TRBD2 (6 bases). The CDR3 extends over 13 amino acids. The V end lost 4 bases, the J end lost 5 bases, and 10 bases lay between the germline ends. Germline CDR1 reads MNHNS; CDR2 reads SASEGT. The CDR3 coding sequence is TGTGCCAGCAGTGTGGGGCGGGGAGATACGCAGTATTTT. It specifies CASSVGRGDTQYF.

This chain links TRBV5-1 with TRBJ2-1; 8 bases match TRBD1. This CDR3 contains 15 residues. The germline V gene encodes CDR1 SGHRS and CDR2 YFSETQ. Trimming removed 6 bases from V and 8 bases from J; junction bases left unmatched: 13. CDR3 DNA sequence: TGCGCCAGCAAACCGACCGGGACAGGAGGGTATGAGCAGTTCTTC. Its protein product is CASKPTGTGGYEQFF.

This chain connects TRBV6-6 to TRBJ2-7, with a possible D match to TRBD1 (7 bases). The germline gives CDR1 MNHNY, CDR2 SVGAGI (reference sequence). The CDR3 loop spans 15 amino acids. V lost 6 bases, J lost 4 bases, and 19 bases lay in between. The CDR3 nucleotides read TGTGCCAGCAGATATAAACCAGGGGGGTGGTACGAGCAGTACTTC. Translating gives CASRYKPGGWYEQYF.